These 14 T cell receptor beta chains came from one sample sequenced in a study of blood T cell repertoires in COVID-19. Clones were sequenced by immunoSEQ multiplex PCR, and TCRdb holds only the in-frame ones, with some missing. The sample contains 240,000 or so clones, around 89% of which appear only once. The sequencing sample was made of peripheral blood. Every receptor here comes from a woman in her forties who had recovered from COVID-19.

This clone was recorded once. The J gene is TRBJ2-7, the V gene TRBV27; TRBD2 matches at 10 bases. The CDR3 is 16 residues long. V dropped 5 bases and J dropped 5; count of bases not matched to a gene: 12. Germline CDR1 is MNHEY and CDR2 is SMNVEV (reference sequence). The CDR3 DNA reads as TGTGCCAGCAGTCCGGGAAGCGGGAGGGCCATCCACGAGCAGTACGTC. It translates to CASSPGSGRAIHEQYV.

CDR3 in amino acids: CAWSVRTDSNTGELFF. The CDR3 DNA follows: TGTGCCTGGAGTGTACGAACAGATTCGAACACCGGGGAGCTGTTTTTT. J is TRBJ2-2 and V is TRBV30; the D is unclear. V was cut by 0 bases and J by 0 bases, with 11 bases left in between. The germline CDR1 and CDR2 sequences are GTSNPN and SVGIG (reference sequence). The CDR3 has 16 residues.

A few counts support this clone. The chain has TRBV18 and TRBJ1-1, with 10 bases matching TRBD1. The germline V gene has CDR1 KGHSH and CDR2 LQKENI. Losses at the gene ends were 3 bases for V and 6 bases for J; bases not matched to a gene: 16. The length of the CDR3 is 18 residues. CDR3 DNA sequence: TGTGCCAGCTCACCTAAGGCCCTGTGGGGGGACAGGGGAGCTGAAGCTTTCTTT. As protein: CASSPKALWGDRGAEAFF. The full variable domain, with the rest looked up from reference TRBV18 and TRBJ1-1, is NAGVMQNPRHLVRRRGQEARLRCSPMKGHSHVYWYRQLPEEGLKFMVYLQKENIIDESGMPKERFSAEFPKEGPSILRIQQVVRGDSAAYFCASSPKALWGDRGAEAFFGQGTRLTVV.

The rearrangement joins TRBV19 to TRBJ1-1, with D maybe TRBD1 (5 bases). CDR3 length: 13 residues. V was pared by 5 bases and J by 5 bases, with 12 bases between. The germline V gene encodes CDR1 LNHDA and CDR2 SQIVND (reference sequence). CDR3 sequence (DNA): TGTGCCAGTAGTTGGGGGGTTTCGACTGAAGCTTTCTTT. Translation: CASSWGVSTEAFF.

The chain recombines TRBV11-2 with TRBJ2-7; tentatively, D is TRBD1 (6 bases). This CDR3 region has 15 residues. Trimming pared 5 bases from V and 2 bases from J, leaving 16 bases between. From germline, CDR1 is SGHAT and CDR2 FQNNGV. The CDR3 region has the DNA TGTGCCAGCAGCCCCCGGGACAAGGGAACCTACGAGCAGTACTTC. It codes for CASSPRDKGTYEQYF.

The J gene is TRBJ1-1, the V gene TRBV5-4; D ambiguous. This CDR3 contains 13 residues. Germline V gene lookup returns CDR1 SGHNT and CDR2 YYREEE (reference sequence). The germline V and J ends were trimmed by 4 bases and 3 bases, with 10 bases remaining between them. The DNA for the CDR3 is TGTGCCAGCAGCCCGGTGGGCTACACTGAAGCTTTCTTT. Translation: CASSPVGYTEAFF.

The rearrangement uses TRBV6-6 and TRBJ2-7, with D unresolved. Per germline, CDR1 MNHNY and CDR2 SVGAGI (reference sequence). The CDR3 runs to 14 residues. V was pared by 0 bases and J by 7 bases, with 13 bases between. The CDR3 DNA follows: TGTGCCAGCAGTTACTCGTCGGTAGCTGGGGAGCAGTACTTC. Its protein product is CASSYSSVAGEQYF.

This chain connects TRBV6-6 to TRBJ2-2; D not certain. This CDR3 contains 13 residues. The germline gives CDR1 MNHNY, CDR2 SVGAGI (reference sequence). Trimming took 6 bases from V and 5 from J, leaving 10 bases between them. The DNA of the CDR3 is TGTGCCAGCAGCCCCGGGTGGACCGGGGAGCTGTTTTTT. Its protein is CASSPGWTGELFF.

V gene TRBV27 combines with J gene TRBJ2-4; D uncertain. Germline-derived CDR1 and CDR2 are MNHEY and SMNVEV (reference sequence). Trimming took 2 bases from V and 2 from J, leaving 16 bases between them. This CDR3 contains 17 residues. The CDR3 region has the DNA TGTGCCAGCAGTTTAGTTGCTACTACCCCAACCAAAAACATTCAGTACTTC. It codes for CASSLVATTPTKNIQYF.

The gene calls are TRBV12-3 or TRBV12-4 and TRBJ2-1; 7 nucleotides line up with TRBD2. The trim removed 5 bases at V and 10 bases at J, leaving 8 bases unmatched. CDR3 size: 13 residues. For the CDR3, the DNA is TGTGCCAGCAGTCCCCGGGGGGAGGGGGAGCAGTTCTTC. Encoded protein: CASSPRGEGEQFF.

This chain connects TRBV11-3 to TRBJ2-2, with D uncertain. This CDR3 comprises 12 residues. Trimming took 5 bases from V and 1 from J, leaving 2 bases between them. Germline lookup yields CDR1 SGHNT and CDR2 YENEEA. In nucleotides, the CDR3 is TGTGCCAGCAGCCGGAACACCGGGGAGCTGTTTTTT. It is translated as CASSRNTGELFF.

The V gene is TRBV6-2 or TRBV6-3, the J gene TRBJ2-6; 7 bases are a match to TRBD1. The length of the CDR3 is 15 residues. Per germline, CDR1 MNHEY and CDR2 SVGEGT. The ends lost 6 bases at V and 1 base at J; junction bases unmatched: 3. In DNA, the CDR3 is TGTGCCAGCAGCTGGGGACAGTCTGGGGCCAACGTCCTGACTTTC. Encoded protein: CASSWGQSGANVLTF.

V and J are TRBV30 and TRBJ2-6; D gene uncertain. In germline, CDR1 is GTSNPN, CDR2 SVGIG (reference sequence). This CDR3 has 13 residues. V was clipped by 5 bases and J by 4 bases, with 9 bases between them. As DNA, the CDR3 is TGTGCCTGGGATCACAGAGGGGCCAACGTCCTGACTTTC. Amino acids: CAWDHRGANVLTF.

The rearrangement links TRBV3-1 (or the pseudogene TRBV3-2) to TRBJ1-5; no firm D call. Germline CDR1 LGHDT, CDR2 YNNKEL (reference sequence). The CDR3 is 14 amino acids. V was pared by 2 bases and J by 7 bases, with 12 bases between. CDR3 bases: TGTGCCAGCAGCCAAAGCAGTGGCGGACAGCCCCAGCATTTT. Amino acids: CASSQSSGGQPQHF.